A selection of T cell receptor beta chains follows, all from one sample in a study of blood T cell repertoires in COVID-19. The table came from immunoSEQ multiplex PCR; TCRdb's copy has only in-frame clones and leaves some out. The sample yields around 250,000 clones, 65% to 85% seen once. Specimen: peripheral blood. Source of these receptors: a woman in her forties who had recovered from COVID-19. The CDR3 runs from the conserved cysteine through the conserved F or W. Fields, in order: CDR3 protein, CDR3 DNA, J gene, clone size, D gene, V gene. D genes are given only for firm matches. Not all rows give a size; the values are once, few, many and, for expanded clones, a class.

cdr3_aa: CASSLGSLTTEAFF
cdr3_nt: TGTGCCAGCAGTTTAGGCTCGCTTACGACTGAAGCTTTCTTT
j_call: TRBJ1-1
clone_size: -
d_call: -
v_call: TRBV28

cdr3_aa: CASSEASLPVGEQYF
cdr3_nt: TGTGCCAGCAGTGAAGCTTCACTACCAGTTGGCGAGCAGTACTTC
j_call: TRBJ2-7
clone_size: -
d_call: -
v_call: TRBV25-1

cdr3_aa: CASTFSSGTEAFF
cdr3_nt: TGTGCCAGCACCTTCTCCTCCGGGACTGAAGCTTTCTTT
j_call: TRBJ1-1
clone_size: -
d_call: -
v_call: TRBV7-2

cdr3_aa: CASSTRTSPYNEQFF
cdr3_nt: TGTGCCAGCAGCACCAGGACTAGCCCCTACAATGAGCAGTTCTTC
j_call: TRBJ2-1
clone_size: -
d_call: TRBD2
v_call: TRBV7-7

cdr3_aa: CASSQTGLRYGYTF
cdr3_nt: TGTGCCAGCAGTCAGACAGGGCTGAGGTATGGCTACACCTTC
j_call: TRBJ1-2
clone_size: -
d_call: TRBD1
v_call: TRBV27

cdr3_aa: CASRAGTGVEKLFF
cdr3_nt: TGTGCCAGCAGAGCCGGGACAGGGGTCGAAAAACTGTTTTTT
j_call: TRBJ1-4
clone_size: -
d_call: TRBD1
v_call: TRBV2

cdr3_aa: CASSLGQGAGQETQYF
cdr3_nt: TGTGCCAGCAGCTTGGGACAGGGTGCGGGACAAGAGACCCAGTACTTC
j_call: TRBJ2-5
clone_size: -
d_call: -
v_call: TRBV5-5

cdr3_aa: CASSLQVRNTEAFF
cdr3_nt: TGTGCCAGCAGCCTACAGGTCCGGAACACTGAAGCTTTCTTT
j_call: TRBJ1-1
clone_size: many
d_call: -
v_call: TRBV6-5

cdr3_aa: CASTTTALNSPLHF
cdr3_nt: TGTGCCAGCACCACGACAGCCCTTAATTCACCCCTCCACTTT
j_call: TRBJ1-6
clone_size: -
d_call: -
v_call: TRBV28

cdr3_aa: CASSSTGTSLYNEQFF
cdr3_nt: TGCGCCAGCAGCTCCACGGGGACTAGCCTTTACAATGAGCAGTTCTTC
j_call: TRBJ2-1
clone_size: -
d_call: TRBD2
v_call: TRBV5-1

cdr3_aa: CASSFTGLINEQYF
cdr3_nt: TGTGCCAGCAGTTTCACAGGGTTAATCAACGAGCAGTACTTC
j_call: TRBJ2-7
clone_size: -
d_call: -
v_call: TRBV6-6

cdr3_aa: CASSQERLATQYF
cdr3_nt: TGTGCCAGCAGCCAAGAAAGACTAGCGACGCAGTATTTT
j_call: TRBJ2-3
clone_size: -
d_call: TRBD2
v_call: TRBV4-2

cdr3_aa: CARGGTEAFF
cdr3_nt: TGTGCTAGAGGAGGCACTGAAGCTTTCTTT
j_call: TRBJ1-1
clone_size: -
d_call: -
v_call: TRBV2

cdr3_aa: CASRPWGRQGQEVSYTF
cdr3_nt: TGTGCCAGCAGACCCTGGGGACGACAGGGACAAGAAGTTAGCTACACCTTC
j_call: TRBJ1-2
clone_size: once
d_call: TRBD1
v_call: TRBV11-2

cdr3_aa: CASSLDGGDYYEQYF
cdr3_nt: TGCGCCAGCAGCTTGGATGGAGGAGACTACTACGAGCAGTACTTC
j_call: TRBJ2-7
clone_size: -
d_call: -
v_call: TRBV5-1

cdr3_aa: CSASSQYTDYEQYF
cdr3_nt: TGCAGTGCTAGTAGTCAATACACCGACTACGAGCAGTACTTC
j_call: TRBJ2-7
clone_size: -
d_call: -
v_call: TRBV20-1

cdr3_aa: CASSKVSDRGQTGELFF
cdr3_nt: TGTGCCAGCAGCAAAGTCTCCGATAGGGGGCAGACCGGGGAGCTGTTTTTT
j_call: TRBJ2-2
clone_size: -
d_call: -
v_call: TRBV21-1

cdr3_aa: CASSPVVGTGGMANEKLFF
cdr3_nt: TGTGCCAGCTCCCCAGTTGTCGGGACAGGGGGCATGGCTAATGAAAAACTGTTTTTT
j_call: TRBJ1-4
clone_size: -
d_call: TRBD1
v_call: TRBV18

cdr3_aa: CASSLGAGGRYEQYF
cdr3_nt: TGCGCCAGCAGCCTAGGGGCAGGGGGCCGCTACGAGCAGTACTTC
j_call: TRBJ2-7
clone_size: -
d_call: TRBD1
v_call: TRBV5-1

cdr3_aa: CASSAEGLGEAFF
cdr3_nt: TGTGCCAGCAGTGCGGAGGGGCTCGGTGAAGCTTTCTTT
j_call: TRBJ1-1
clone_size: -
d_call: -
v_call: TRBV6-4

cdr3_aa: CASSYPTGDSAGGPWHEQFF
cdr3_nt: TGTGCCAGCAGTTACCCGACTGGCGACTCAGCGGGGGGGCCTTGGCATGAGCAGTTCTTC
j_call: TRBJ2-1
clone_size: -
d_call: TRBD2
v_call: TRBV6-2/TRBV6-3

cdr3_aa: CASSRDLNQPQHF
cdr3_nt: TGTGCCAGCTCGCGGGACCTCAATCAGCCCCAGCATTTT
j_call: TRBJ1-5
clone_size: -
d_call: -
v_call: TRBV6-5

cdr3_aa: CASSLVASADTQYF
cdr3_nt: TGCGCCAGCAGCTTGGTTGCTAGCGCAGATACGCAGTATTTT
j_call: TRBJ2-3
clone_size: -
d_call: -
v_call: TRBV5-1

cdr3_aa: CASSLTEYEQYF
cdr3_nt: TGCGCCAGCAGCTTGACGGAGTACGAGCAGTACTTC
j_call: TRBJ2-7
clone_size: -
d_call: -
v_call: TRBV5-1

cdr3_aa: CASSYSEVGPYEQYF
cdr3_nt: TGTGCCAGCAGTTACTCGGAGGTAGGGCCCTACGAGCAGTACTTC
j_call: TRBJ2-7
clone_size: -
d_call: -
v_call: TRBV6-5

cdr3_aa: CVGQGDEKLFF
cdr3_nt: TGCGTGGGACAGGGAGATGAAAAACTGTTTTTT
j_call: TRBJ1-4
clone_size: -
d_call: TRBD1
v_call: TRBV20-1

cdr3_aa: CASSEASRGYGYTF
cdr3_nt: TGTGCCAGCAGTGAAGCGTCCAGGGGATATGGCTACACCTTC
j_call: TRBJ1-2
clone_size: -
d_call: -
v_call: TRBV2

cdr3_aa: CASSWESNQPQHF
cdr3_nt: TGTGCCAGCAGCTGGGAGAGCAATCAGCCCCAGCATTTT
j_call: TRBJ1-5
clone_size: -
d_call: -
v_call: TRBV5-5

cdr3_aa: CASSLTGEHYGYTF
cdr3_nt: TGCGCCAGCAGCTTGACCGGGGAGCACTATGGCTACACCTTC
j_call: TRBJ1-2
clone_size: -
d_call: -
v_call: TRBV5-1

cdr3_aa: CAWSDRDRRNQPQHF
cdr3_nt: TGTGCCTGGAGTGACCGGGACAGACGCAATCAGCCCCAGCATTTT
j_call: TRBJ1-5
clone_size: -
d_call: TRBD1
v_call: TRBV30

cdr3_aa: CASSTGQGSGYTF
cdr3_nt: TGTGCCAGCAGCACCGGACAGGGGAGCGGCTACACCTTC
j_call: TRBJ1-2
clone_size: -
d_call: TRBD1
v_call: TRBV7-2

cdr3_aa: CASSSEPRNSPLHF
cdr3_nt: TGTGCCAGCAGTTCCGAACCTCGGAATTCACCCCTCCACTTT
j_call: TRBJ1-6
clone_size: -
d_call: -
v_call: TRBV27

cdr3_aa: CASSKQGGNTEAFF
cdr3_nt: TGTGCCAGCAGTAAGCAGGGGGGGAACACTGAAGCTTTCTTT
j_call: TRBJ1-1
clone_size: -
d_call: TRBD1
v_call: TRBV6-5

cdr3_aa: CASSSIDQPQHF
cdr3_nt: TGTGCCAGCAGCTCGATAGATCAGCCCCAGCATTTT
j_call: TRBJ1-5
clone_size: -
d_call: -
v_call: TRBV7-9

cdr3_aa: CASSGLSGNTIYF
cdr3_nt: TGTGCCAGCAGCGGACTCTCTGGAAACACCATATATTTT
j_call: TRBJ1-3
clone_size: -
d_call: -
v_call: TRBV9

cdr3_aa: CASRLGGLNTEAFF
cdr3_nt: TGTGCCAGCAGATTAGGGGGCCTGAACACTGAAGCTTTCTTT
j_call: TRBJ1-1
clone_size: -
d_call: TRBD1
v_call: TRBV6-6

cdr3_aa: CASSLAPDSYNEQFF
cdr3_nt: TGTGCCAGCAGCCTGGCGCCTGACTCGTACAATGAGCAGTTCTTC
j_call: TRBJ2-1
clone_size: -
d_call: -
v_call: TRBV3-1/TRBV3-2

cdr3_aa: CASSPGLPSTGELFF
cdr3_nt: TGTGCCAGCAGCCCTGGACTACCCTCCACCGGGGAGCTGTTTTTT
j_call: TRBJ2-2
clone_size: once
d_call: -
v_call: TRBV7-2

cdr3_aa: CASSPALTEAFF
cdr3_nt: TGTGCCAGCTCACCAGCACTCACTGAAGCTTTCTTT
j_call: TRBJ1-1
clone_size: once
d_call: -
v_call: TRBV18

cdr3_aa: CASSSSRDSAYNEQFF
cdr3_nt: TGTGCCAGCAGCTCATCCCGGGACAGCGCCTACAATGAGCAGTTCTTC
j_call: TRBJ2-1
clone_size: -
d_call: TRBD1
v_call: TRBV13

cdr3_aa: CASRGTGDNYGYTF
cdr3_nt: TGTGCCAGCAGGGGGACAGGGGATAACTATGGCTACACCTTC
j_call: TRBJ1-2
clone_size: -
d_call: TRBD1
v_call: TRBV28

cdr3_aa: CAISESPTGAKGGELFF
cdr3_nt: TGTGCCATCAGTGAGTCCCCGACAGGGGCTAAGGGCGGGGAGCTGTTTTTT
j_call: TRBJ2-2
clone_size: -
d_call: TRBD1
v_call: TRBV10-3

cdr3_aa: CATSGVLAGETQYF
cdr3_nt: TGTGCCACCAGTGGTGTTCTAGCGGGTGAGACCCAGTACTTC
j_call: TRBJ2-5
clone_size: -
d_call: TRBD2
v_call: TRBV24-1

cdr3_aa: CASSYGGRRDTEAFF
cdr3_nt: TGTGCCAGCAGTTACGGAGGGAGACGAGACACTGAAGCTTTCTTT
j_call: TRBJ1-1
clone_size: -
d_call: -
v_call: TRBV6-5

cdr3_aa: CAWKLFVGDYNEQFF
cdr3_nt: TGTGCCTGGAAATTATTTGTAGGAGACTACAATGAGCAGTTCTTC
j_call: TRBJ2-1
clone_size: -
d_call: -
v_call: TRBV30

cdr3_aa: CASSFRGPGGGYTF
cdr3_nt: TGTGCCAGCAGTTTTCGGGGCCCGGGGGGCGGCTACACCTTC
j_call: TRBJ1-2
clone_size: -
d_call: -
v_call: TRBV27

cdr3_aa: CASGLGTGGSYNEQFF
cdr3_nt: TGTGCTAGTGGTTTGGGGACAGGGGGCTCCTACAATGAGCAGTTCTTC
j_call: TRBJ2-1
clone_size: -
d_call: TRBD1
v_call: TRBV12-5

cdr3_aa: CASSPPGLEANYGYTF
cdr3_nt: TGTGCCAGCTCACCACCAGGGCTGGAGGCTAACTATGGCTACACCTTC
j_call: TRBJ1-2
clone_size: -
d_call: -
v_call: TRBV18

cdr3_aa: CATGRDNEKLFF
cdr3_nt: TGTGCCACCGGGAGGGATAATGAAAAACTGTTTTTT
j_call: TRBJ1-4
clone_size: -
d_call: -
v_call: TRBV19

cdr3_aa: CASSLRVRGGTEAFF
cdr3_nt: TGTGCCAGCAGCTTACGAGTTAGGGGTGGCACTGAAGCTTTCTTT
j_call: TRBJ1-1
clone_size: -
d_call: -
v_call: TRBV13

cdr3_aa: CASSPPPRPNTEAFF
cdr3_nt: TGTGCCAGTAGTCCCCCCCCCAGGCCGAACACTGAAGCTTTCTTT
j_call: TRBJ1-1
clone_size: -
d_call: -
v_call: TRBV19

cdr3_aa: CASSQGEVLRGRAFF
cdr3_nt: TGTGCCAGCAGCCAGGGGGAGGTACTCCGCGGTCGAGCTTTCTTT
j_call: TRBJ1-1
clone_size: -
d_call: -
v_call: TRBV3-1/TRBV3-2

cdr3_aa: CASSPGGTGGENEQFF
cdr3_nt: TGTGCCAGCAGCCCCGGCGGGACAGGGGGTGAAAATGAGCAGTTCTTC
j_call: TRBJ2-1
clone_size: -
d_call: TRBD1
v_call: TRBV5-4